This TCR beta chain was profiled in a study of cytomegalovirus exposure and HLA in healthy donors. Study context: Inside one of the first data releases sat around 80 million unique TCRs taken from HLA-typed donors. Findings and caveats of the study: No immune exposure information besides CMV serostatus was available. Cytomegalovirus-associated TCR beta chains were listed, numbering 164. A later analysis found common viral pathogens apparently linked to several of the most significant clusters.

PCR primers comprised 60 Vbeta and 13 Jbeta primers. TCRdb keeps only in-frame clones here, not all; method: immunoSEQ multiplex PCR. This sample has approximately 180,000 clones, with around 80% found just once. Germline V CDR1 and CDR2: SQVTM, ANQGSEA. There are 14 residues in the CDR3. Germline trimming cut 0 bases from V and 7 bases from J; bases unmatched to any gene: 4. A note on this clone: Its antigen is unidentified.

The chain couples TRBV29-1 to TRBJ2-2; 8 nucleotides line up with TRBD1. Sequencing was carried out using PBMCs. The clonotype was recovered from a woman aged 40 to 49 in good health and CMV-seronegative. The CDR3 bases are TGCAGCGTTGAAGACAGGGGGCATATCGGGGAGCTGTTTTTT. Its translation is CSVEDRGHIGELFF.